A selection of T cell receptor beta chains follows, all from one sample in a study of blood T cell repertoires in COVID-19. Produced via immunoSEQ multiplex PCR; TCRdb's table is partial and in-frame only. This sample has about 270,000 clones, with 65% to 90% found just once. Sample: PBMCs or T cells enriched from blood (not recorded which). The receptors shown here come from a man aged 18-30 years who had recovered from COVID-19. Both conserved end residues are part of each CDR3. A D gene is named only where the DNA matches it firmly. Expanded clones are given a class, and other clones once, few, many or no size at all.

length: 14; V: TRBV18; J: TRBJ2-7; D: .; size: .; DNA: TGTGCCAGCTCACCACCCTACAGTCGGTACGAGCAGTACTTC; CDR3: CASSPPYSRYEQYF
length: 15; V: TRBV11-2; J: TRBJ2-7; D: .; size: once; DNA: TGTGCCAGCAGCTACGTCGACAGGAGCTCCTACGAGCAGTACTTC; CDR3: CASSYVDRSSYEQYF
length: 16; V: TRBV5-6; J: TRBJ1-2; D: TRBD1; size: .; DNA: TGTGCCAGCAGCCGGGACAGGGGTCTCGCCTTCTATGGCTACACCTTC; CDR3: CASSRDRGLAFYGYTF
length: 15; V: TRBV15; J: TRBJ1-4; D: TRBD1; size: .; DNA: TGTGCCACCAGCCCGACCAGGGGGGCTAATGAAAAACTGTTTTTT; CDR3: CATSPTRGANEKLFF
length: 15; V: TRBV6-5; J: TRBJ1-2; D: TRBD1; size: .; DNA: TGTGCCAGCAGAACCCCGGGACAGGGGAGCTATGGCTACACCTTC; CDR3: CASRTPGQGSYGYTF
length: 17; V: TRBV5-4; J: TRBJ1-4; D: .; size: .; DNA: TGTGCCAGCAGCGTCGGGACACTTACCCCTGCTAATGAAAAACTGTTTTTT; CDR3: CASSVGTLTPANEKLFF
length: 16; V: TRBV7-2; J: TRBJ2-2; D: .; size: .; DNA: TGTGCCAGCAGCTTAGACCAGGGGCTGGCCACCGGGGAGCTGTTTTTT; CDR3: CASSLDQGLATGELFF
length: 12; V: TRBV11-2; J: TRBJ1-1; D: .; size: .; DNA: TGTGCCAGCAGCTTAGCGGGGACTGAAGCTTTCTTT; CDR3: CASSLAGTEAFF
length: 13; V: TRBV19; J: TRBJ2-7; D: TRBD2; size: .; DNA: TGTGCCTCCCGAGCGGGATCTTCCTACGAGCAGTACTTC; CDR3: CASRAGSSYEQYF
length: 17; V: TRBV30; J: TRBJ1-1; D: .; size: .; DNA: TGTGCCTGGAGTCGTGATACCGGGACGGGAGTCAACACTGAAGCTTTCTTT; CDR3: CAWSRDTGTGVNTEAFF
length: 13; V: TRBV19; J: TRBJ2-2; D: .; size: .; DNA: TGTGCCAGTATGGGTCTGGGCTCCGGGGAGCTGTTTTTT; CDR3: CASMGLGSGELFF
length: 15; V: TRBV28; J: TRBJ2-5; D: .; size: .; DNA: TGTGCCAGCAGCATGGGAGGGACAGGTCAAGAGACCCAGTACTTC; CDR3: CASSMGGTGQETQYF
length: 10; V: TRBV29-1; J: TRBJ1-2; D: .; size: .; DNA: TGCAGCGCCTGGTTAGATGGCTACACCTTC; CDR3: CSAWLDGYTF
length: 14; V: TRBV5-1; J: TRBJ1-1; D: .; size: .; DNA: TGCGCCAGCAGCTTGGCGTCCTCCTCGACTGAAGCTTTCTTT; CDR3: CASSLASSSTEAFF
length: 16; V: TRBV5-3; J: TRBJ2-2; D: .; size: .; DNA: TGTGCCAGAAGCTTGGACGGGGGGCCCAACACCGGGGAGCTGTTTTTT; CDR3: CARSLDGGPNTGELFF
length: 15; V: TRBV7-2; J: TRBJ2-5; D: TRBD1; size: .; DNA: TGTGCCAGCAGCTTACCGGGACAGGGAGGTGAGACCCAGTACTTC; CDR3: CASSLPGQGGETQYF
length: 12; V: TRBV7-2; J: TRBJ1-1; D: .; size: .; DNA: TGTGCCAGCAGCCCACCCGGTCCGGAAGCTTTCTTT; CDR3: CASSPPGPEAFF
length: 16; V: TRBV5-8; J: TRBJ2-5; D: TRBD2; size: .; DNA: TGTGCCAGCAGCGGGGGGAGCGGGGGTTACCAAGAGACCCAGTACTTC; CDR3: CASSGGSGGYQETQYF
length: 15; V: TRBV18; J: TRBJ2-1; D: TRBD1; size: .; DNA: TGTGCCAGCTCACTCCGGGACAGGGGGTCCGATGAGCAGTTCTTC; CDR3: CASSLRDRGSDEQFF
length: 16; V: TRBV28; J: TRBJ2-4; D: TRBD1; size: .; DNA: TGTGCCAGCAGAACAATAACCCCGGGACAGCGAAACATTCAGTACTTC; CDR3: CASRTITPGQRNIQYF
length: 15; V: TRBV7-6; J: TRBJ1-2; D: .; size: .; DNA: TGTGCCAGCAGCTTAGCCCAGGGAGGGTACTATGGCTACACCTTC; CDR3: CASSLAQGGYYGYTF
length: 15; V: TRBV6-5; J: TRBJ2-7; D: .; size: .; DNA: TGTGCCAGCAGTTACGGGGCCTCTCCCTTCTACGAGCAGTACTTC; CDR3: CASSYGASPFYEQYF
length: 16; V: TRBV3-1/TRBV3-2; J: TRBJ1-6; D: .; size: .; DNA: TGTGCCAGCAGCCAAGCTGGGACTGCGCGCGGTTCACCCCTCCACTTT; CDR3: CASSQAGTARGSPLHF
length: 15; V: TRBV6-5; J: TRBJ2-1; D: TRBD2; size: .; DNA: TGTGCCAGCAGGACAGGGACTAGCGGGAGAAATGAGCAGTTCTTC; CDR3: CASRTGTSGRNEQFF
length: 12; V: TRBV14; J: TRBJ2-3; D: .; size: .; DNA: TGTGCCAGCAGCCTGACAGAAGATACGCAGTATTTT; CDR3: CASSLTEDTQYF
length: 13; V: TRBV11-2; J: TRBJ2-7; D: TRBD1; size: once; DNA: TGTGCCAGCAGCAGGACAGGGTTCGACGAGCAGTACTTC; CDR3: CASSRTGFDEQYF
length: 15; V: TRBV2; J: TRBJ2-2; D: TRBD2; size: few; DNA: TGTGCCAGCAGCGTCGAGGCGGGAGGCCCCGGGGAGCTGTTTTTT; CDR3: CASSVEAGGPGELFF
length: 15; V: TRBV19; J: TRBJ1-6; D: TRBD1; size: .; DNA: TGTGCCAGTCGACAGGGTGAGTCCACTAATTCACCCCTCCACTTT; CDR3: CASRQGESTNSPLHF
length: 15; V: TRBV3-1/TRBV3-2; J: TRBJ2-7; D: .; size: .; DNA: TGTGCCAGCAGCCACCGCGGGGGACAGGCCTACGAGCAGTACTTC; CDR3: CASSHRGGQAYEQYF
length: 12; V: TRBV6-1; J: TRBJ1-4; D: TRBD1; size: .; DNA: TGTGCCAGCAGAGAAGGGACAGGGAGACTGTTTTTT; CDR3: CASREGTGRLFF
length: 11; V: TRBV13; J: TRBJ1-6; D: .; size: once; DNA: TGTGCCAGCAGCCGCGGGGAGTCCCTCCACTTT; CDR3: CASSRGESLHF
length: 15; V: TRBV3-1/TRBV3-2; J: TRBJ2-1; D: TRBD2; size: .; DNA: TGTGCCAGCAGCCAAGATTTAGCGGGGGGGCCGGAGCAGTTCTTC; CDR3: CASSQDLAGGPEQFF
length: 13; V: TRBV27; J: TRBJ1-2; D: .; size: .; DNA: TGTGCCAGCAGTCCCGGAGCACCGTATGGCTACACCTTC; CDR3: CASSPGAPYGYTF
length: 15; V: TRBV5-6; J: TRBJ1-6; D: TRBD1; size: .; DNA: TGTGCCAGCAGCGGGGGACAGGGTAGGGATTCACCCCTCCACTTT; CDR3: CASSGGQGRDSPLHF
length: 15; V: TRBV5-1; J: TRBJ2-3; D: TRBD2; size: .; DNA: TGCGCCAGCAGCTACGAGGCTAGCGGGAGGGCCGGGCAGTATTTT; CDR3: CASSYEASGRAGQYF
length: 15; V: TRBV4-1; J: TRBJ2-3; D: .; size: .; DNA: TGCGCCAGCAGCCAAGATCCGAGCCCCCAGGTCCGGCAGTATTTT; CDR3: CASSQDPSPQVRQYF
length: 16; V: TRBV10-3; J: TRBJ2-3; D: TRBD2; size: .; DNA: TGTGCCATCAGTGAGCAGCTAGCGGGAGTGGAAGATACGCAGTATTTT; CDR3: CAISEQLAGVEDTQYF
length: 16; V: TRBV6-1; J: TRBJ1-2; D: .; size: .; DNA: TGTGCCAGCAGTGTTATGGGGGGAGGGGGTAACTATGGCTACACCTTC; CDR3: CASSVMGGGGNYGYTF
length: 14; V: TRBV5-8; J: TRBJ2-7; D: .; size: .; DNA: TGTGCCAGCAGCTTGGCCGGCACTACCTACGAGCAGTACTTC; CDR3: CASSLAGTTYEQYF
length: 16; V: TRBV14; J: TRBJ1-2; D: TRBD1; size: .; DNA: TGTGCCAGCAGCCGCCTTGGACAGGAGCTACGAAATGGCTACACCTTC; CDR3: CASSRLGQELRNGYTF
length: 14; V: TRBV25-1; J: TRBJ2-7; D: .; size: .; DNA: TGTGCCAGCAGTGAACAGGGGGGCTCCTACGAGCAGTACTTC; CDR3: CASSEQGGSYEQYF
length: 15; V: TRBV30; J: TRBJ1-5; D: .; size: .; DNA: TGTGCCTGGAGTCAAGGAACAGGTAGCAATCAGCCCCAGCATTTT; CDR3: CAWSQGTGSNQPQHF
length: 15; V: TRBV7-3; J: TRBJ2-1; D: .; size: .; DNA: TGTGCCAGCAGCCGACCCGGGACACCTTGGAATGAGCAGTTCTTC; CDR3: CASSRPGTPWNEQFF
length: 15; V: TRBV5-4; J: TRBJ2-1; D: TRBD1; size: .; DNA: TGTGCCAGCAGCTCACCGGGACAGCGGTACAATGAGCAGTTCTTC; CDR3: CASSSPGQRYNEQFF
length: 13; V: TRBV6-5; J: TRBJ1-2; D: TRBD1; size: .; DNA: TGTGCCAGCATCCCAGGGGGAGGTTATGGCTACACCTTC; CDR3: CASIPGGGYGYTF
length: 14; V: TRBV7-8; J: TRBJ1-1; D: .; size: .; DNA: TGTGCCAGCAGCTTAGCCCAGGGGTACCCTGAAGCTTTCTTT; CDR3: CASSLAQGYPEAFF
length: 14; V: TRBV6-5; J: TRBJ2-1; D: TRBD1; size: .; DNA: TGTGCCAGCAGAAACCGGGACAGGTACAATGAGCAGTTCTTC; CDR3: CASRNRDRYNEQFF
length: 14; V: TRBV29-1; J: TRBJ2-1; D: .; size: .; DNA: TGCAGCGTTGAGAGGGGTGGCGGGGGCAGTGAGCAGTTCTTC; CDR3: CSVERGGGGSEQFF
length: 14; V: TRBV5-1; J: TRBJ2-7; D: .; size: .; DNA: TGCGCCAGCAGCTTATGGCCAGGGGCCTACGAGCAGTACTTC; CDR3: CASSLWPGAYEQYF
length: 16; V: TRBV6-5; J: TRBJ1-2; D: TRBD1; size: few; DNA: TGTGCCAGCAGTTACCTCAGGACAGGGGGGAGCTATGGCTACACCTTC; CDR3: CASSYLRTGGSYGYTF
length: 15; V: TRBV28; J: TRBJ2-7; D: TRBD2; size: few; DNA: TGTGCCAGCACAACTGGGACTAGCGGATCCTACGAGCAGTACTTC; CDR3: CASTTGTSGSYEQYF
length: 16; V: TRBV19; J: TRBJ1-3; D: .; size: few; DNA: TGTGCCAGTAGTATATCAGGGTTTAGCTCTGGAAACACCATATATTTT; CDR3: CASSISGFSSGNTIYF
length: 16; V: TRBV3-1/TRBV3-2; J: TRBJ2-7; D: TRBD2; size: .; DNA: TGTGCCAGCAGTCCAACTACTAGCGGGAGAATGTACGAGCAGTACTTC; CDR3: CASSPTTSGRMYEQYF